This record covers a single TCR beta chain. Antigen unknown. Germline V gives CDR1 LNHDA, CDR2 SQIVND (reference sequence). The CDR3 loop spans 12 amino acids. The ends were cut back, 10 bases at V and 2 bases at J, with 9 bases in the middle. TCRdb's table, derived via immunoSEQ multiplex PCR, lists solely in-frame clones and lacks some. The sample yields about 60,000 clones, roughly 93% seen once. This entry is derived from a study of cytomegalovirus exposure and HLA in healthy donors. Notes on the study in general: Among the CMV-associated chains, a few were confirmed in vitro as specific for CMV antigens.

The TCR originated in a woman between 18 and 29 years old in good health and CMV-seronegative. This chain connects TRBV19 to TRBJ1-5; D is possibly TRBD1 (5 bases). The sample taken for sequencing was PBMCs. CDR3 in amino acids: CATGEGNQPQHF. The CDR3 bases are TGTGCCACGGGGGAGGGCAATCAGCCCCAGCATTTT.